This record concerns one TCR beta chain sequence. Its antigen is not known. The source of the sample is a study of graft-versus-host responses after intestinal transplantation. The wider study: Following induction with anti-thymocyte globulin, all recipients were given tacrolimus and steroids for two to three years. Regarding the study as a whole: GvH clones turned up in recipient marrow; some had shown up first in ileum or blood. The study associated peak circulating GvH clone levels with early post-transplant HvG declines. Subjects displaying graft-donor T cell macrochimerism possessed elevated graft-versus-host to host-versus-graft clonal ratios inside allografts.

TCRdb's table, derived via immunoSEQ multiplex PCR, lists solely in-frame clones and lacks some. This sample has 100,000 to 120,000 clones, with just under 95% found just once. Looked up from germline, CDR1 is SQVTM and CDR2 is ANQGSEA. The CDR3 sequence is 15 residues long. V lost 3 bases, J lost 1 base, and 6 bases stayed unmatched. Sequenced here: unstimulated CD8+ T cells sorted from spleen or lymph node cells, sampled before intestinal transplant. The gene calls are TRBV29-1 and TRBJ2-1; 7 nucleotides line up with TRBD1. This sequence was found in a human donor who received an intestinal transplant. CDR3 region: CSVDGQGVSYNEQFF. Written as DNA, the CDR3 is TGCAGCGTTGATGGGCAGGGGGTATCCTACAATGAGCAGTTCTTC.